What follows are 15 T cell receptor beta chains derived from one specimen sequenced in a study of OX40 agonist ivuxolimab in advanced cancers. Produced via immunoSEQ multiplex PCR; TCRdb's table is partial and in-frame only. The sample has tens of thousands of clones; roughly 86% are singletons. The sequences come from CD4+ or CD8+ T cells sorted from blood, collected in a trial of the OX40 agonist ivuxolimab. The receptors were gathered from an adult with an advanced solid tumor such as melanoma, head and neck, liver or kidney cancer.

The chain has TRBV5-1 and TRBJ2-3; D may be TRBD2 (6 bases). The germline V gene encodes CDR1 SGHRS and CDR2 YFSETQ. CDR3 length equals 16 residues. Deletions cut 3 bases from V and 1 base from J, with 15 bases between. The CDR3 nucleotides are TGCGCCAGCAGCTCGGGGGATTCAGCCCGCACAGATACGCAGTATTTT. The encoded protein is CASSSGDSARTDTQYF. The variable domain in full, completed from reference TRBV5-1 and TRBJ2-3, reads KAGVTQTPRYLIKTRGQQVTLSCSPISGHRSVSWYQQTPGQGLQFLFEYFSETQRNKGNFPGRFSGRQFSNSRSEMNVSTLELGDSALYLCASSSGDSARTDTQYFGPGTRLTVL.

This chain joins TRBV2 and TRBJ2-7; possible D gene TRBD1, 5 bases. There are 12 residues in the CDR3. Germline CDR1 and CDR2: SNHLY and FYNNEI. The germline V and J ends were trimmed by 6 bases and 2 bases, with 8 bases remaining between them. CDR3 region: CASRETAYEQYF. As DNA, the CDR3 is TGTGCCAGCAGGGAGACAGCCTACGAGCAGTACTTC.

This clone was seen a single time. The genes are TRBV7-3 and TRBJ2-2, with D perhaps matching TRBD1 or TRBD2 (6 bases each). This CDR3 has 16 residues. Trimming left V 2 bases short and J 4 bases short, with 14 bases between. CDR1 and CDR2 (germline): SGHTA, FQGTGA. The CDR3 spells CASSLASRGGTGELFF. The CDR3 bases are TGTGCCAGCAGCTTAGCTAGCAGGGGAGGCACCGGGGAGCTGTTTTTT.

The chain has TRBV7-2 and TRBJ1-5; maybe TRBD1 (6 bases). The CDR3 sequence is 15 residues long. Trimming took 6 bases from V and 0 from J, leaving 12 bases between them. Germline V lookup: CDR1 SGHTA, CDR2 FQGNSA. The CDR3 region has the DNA TGTGCCAGCAGGAAACAGGGTCATAGCAATCAGCCCCAGCATTTT. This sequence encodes CASRKQGHSNQPQHF.

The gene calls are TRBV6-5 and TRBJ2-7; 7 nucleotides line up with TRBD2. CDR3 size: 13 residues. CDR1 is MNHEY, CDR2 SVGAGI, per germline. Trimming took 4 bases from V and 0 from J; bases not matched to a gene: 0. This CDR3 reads CASSLAGSYEQYF. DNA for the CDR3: TGTGCCAGCAGTTTAGCGGGCTCCTACGAGCAGTACTTC.

The CDR3, as DNA: TGTGCCAGCAGCTTAGCGGGAGGGACAGATACGCAGTATTTT. Translating it yields CASSLAGGTDTQYF. V gene TRBV7-7 combines with J gene TRBJ2-3; 7 nucleotides line up with TRBD2. V shed 0 bases, J shed 3 bases, and the junction held 0 bases outside the gene matches. The CDR3 extends over 14 amino acids. The germline V gene encodes CDR1 SSHAT and CDR2 FNYEAQ (reference sequence).

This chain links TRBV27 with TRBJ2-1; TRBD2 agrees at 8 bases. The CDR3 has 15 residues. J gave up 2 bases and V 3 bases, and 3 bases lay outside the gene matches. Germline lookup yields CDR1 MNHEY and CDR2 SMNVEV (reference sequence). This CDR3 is CASSFTSGTYNEQFF. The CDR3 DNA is TGTGCCAGCAGTTTTACTAGCGGAACCTACAATGAGCAGTTCTTC.

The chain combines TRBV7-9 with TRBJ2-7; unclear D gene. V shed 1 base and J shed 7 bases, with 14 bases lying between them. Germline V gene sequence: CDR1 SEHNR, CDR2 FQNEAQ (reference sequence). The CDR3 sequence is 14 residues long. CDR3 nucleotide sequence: TGTGCCAGCAGCTTAGACTATAGGATGAGGGAGCAGTACTTC. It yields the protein CASSLDYRMREQYF.

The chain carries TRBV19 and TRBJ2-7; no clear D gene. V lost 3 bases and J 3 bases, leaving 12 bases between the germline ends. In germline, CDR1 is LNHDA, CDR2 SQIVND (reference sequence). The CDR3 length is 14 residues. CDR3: CASSIGLPSYEQYF. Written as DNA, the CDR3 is TGTGCCAGTAGTATCGGGCTACCCAGCTACGAGCAGTACTTC.

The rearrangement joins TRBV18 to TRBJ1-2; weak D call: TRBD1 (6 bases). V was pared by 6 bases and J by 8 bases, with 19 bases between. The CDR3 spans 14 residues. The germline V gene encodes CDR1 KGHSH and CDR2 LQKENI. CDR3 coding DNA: TGTGCCAGCTCCGCAGGGGCAGTTCAAAACGGCTACACCTTC. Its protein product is CASSAGAVQNGYTF.

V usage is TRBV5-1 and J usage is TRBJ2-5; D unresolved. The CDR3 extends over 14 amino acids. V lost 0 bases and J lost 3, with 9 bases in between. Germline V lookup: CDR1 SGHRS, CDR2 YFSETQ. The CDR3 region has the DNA TGCGCCAGCAGCTTGGGGCTAACCGAAGAGACCCAGTACTTC. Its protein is CASSLGLTEETQYF.

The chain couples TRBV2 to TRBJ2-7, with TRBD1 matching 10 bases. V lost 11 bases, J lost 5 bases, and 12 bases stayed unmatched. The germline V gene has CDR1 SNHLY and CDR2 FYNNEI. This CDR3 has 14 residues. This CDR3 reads CAVGDRGERNEQYF. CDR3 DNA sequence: TGTGCCGTGGGGGACAGGGGAGAGAGGAACGAGCAGTACTTC.

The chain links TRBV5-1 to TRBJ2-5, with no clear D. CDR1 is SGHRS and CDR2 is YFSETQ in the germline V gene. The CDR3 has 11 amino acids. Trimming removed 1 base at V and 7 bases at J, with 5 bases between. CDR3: CASSLIATQYF. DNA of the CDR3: TGCGCCAGCAGCTTGATCGCGACCCAGTACTTC.

The CDR3 nucleotides are TGTGCCAGCAGTTTAAAGTACCCCAGGGTACTGCTGAGCAATCAGCCCCAGCATTTT. Its translation is CASSLKYPRVLLSNQPQHF. The chain links TRBV28 to TRBJ1-5; possible D gene TRBD1, 5 bases. Trimming shortened V by 2 bases and J by 1 base, and 21 bases separated the two germline ends. The CDR3 has 19 amino acids. CDR1 is MDHEN, CDR2 SYDVKM, per germline.

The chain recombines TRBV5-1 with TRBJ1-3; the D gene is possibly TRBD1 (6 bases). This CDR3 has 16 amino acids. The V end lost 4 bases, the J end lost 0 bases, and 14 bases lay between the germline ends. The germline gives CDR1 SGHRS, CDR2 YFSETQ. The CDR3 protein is CASSPRTASSGNTIYF. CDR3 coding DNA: TGCGCCAGCAGCCCACGGACAGCAAGCTCTGGAAACACCATATATTTT.